A single sample gave rise to the 20 T cell receptor beta chains below, sequenced in a study of blood T cell repertoires in COVID-19. Here immunoSEQ multiplex PCR was the method, and the copy in TCRdb shows in-frame clones only, minus some. The table shows 150,000 or so clones, with 79% occurring only once. The specimen sequenced was peripheral blood. The receptors come from a woman aged 60-75 years with COVID-19, enrolled during active disease.

V gene TRBV6-5 combines with J gene TRBJ2-7, with 10 bases lining up with TRBD1. The germline CDR1 and CDR2 sequences are MNHEY and SVGAGI. The V segment lost 8 bases and the J segment 2 bases; nucleotides outside the gene matches: 9. The CDR3 is 15 residues long. The CDR3 DNA follows: TGTGCCAGCCGCCCGGGGGGGACAGGGGCCTACGAGCAGTACTTC. It is translated as CASRPGGTGAYEQYF.

The rearrangement uses TRBV15 and TRBJ2-7; D may be TRBD1 (7 bases). The ends were cut back, 0 bases at V and 2 bases at J, with 8 bases in the middle. Germline V gene sequence: CDR1 LNHNV, CDR2 YYDKDF (reference sequence). The CDR3 runs to 14 residues. In nucleotides, the CDR3 is TGTGCCACCAGCAGAGACAGGGGGGCCTACGAGCAGTACTTC. This sequence encodes CATSRDRGAYEQYF.

The chain couples TRBV28 to TRBJ1-6; D gene ambiguous. The CDR3 totals 13 residues. Germline values: CDR1 MDHEN, CDR2 SYDVKM. Deletions cut 7 bases from V and 10 bases from J, with 14 bases between. In DNA, the CDR3 is TGTGCCAGCAATTGGGAGTTAAAATCACCCCTCCACTTT. Amino acid sequence: CASNWELKSPLHF.

This clone was detected only once. The chain carries TRBV5-6 and TRBJ2-7; D may be TRBD2 (7 bases). Germline V lookup: CDR1 SGHDT, CDR2 YYEEEE. V was trimmed by 7 bases and J by 2 bases, leaving 19 bases between them. The length of the CDR3 is 15 residues. CDR3: CASSITGGRPYEQYV. The CDR3 DNA reads as TGTGCCAGCTCCATAACCGGGGGGCGTCCCTACGAGCAGTACGTC.

The chain is built from TRBV15 and TRBJ1-5; 11 bases agree with TRBD1. Germline V gives CDR1 LNHNV, CDR2 YYDKDF (reference sequence). The CDR3 sequence is 14 residues long. V lost 5 bases and J lost 7; bases outside the gene matches: 4. CDR3 protein: CATSPDRGLQPQHF. The CDR3 DNA reads as TGTGCCACCAGCCCGGACAGGGGGCTACAGCCCCAGCATTTT.

The genes are TRBV7-8 and TRBJ2-7; 7 bases agree with TRBD1. The CDR3 is 15 amino acids. V lost 3 bases, J lost 1 base, and 6 bases stayed unmatched. Germline V gene sequence: CDR1 SGHVS, CDR2 FQNEAQ. The CDR3 region has the DNA TGTGCCAGCAGCTTCGTACAGGGGCCTTCCTACGAGCAGTACTTC. This gives the protein CASSFVQGPSYEQYF.

J is TRBJ2-2 and V is TRBV7-6, with 9 positions matching TRBD2. From germline, CDR1 is SGHVS and CDR2 FNYEAQ. V was pared by 5 bases and J by 6 bases, with 7 bases of the junction left unmatched. The CDR3 spans 15 residues. CDR3 sequence reads: CASSQASGTPGELFF. In nucleotides, the CDR3 is TGTGCCAGCAGCCAAGCTAGCGGGACCCCCGGGGAGCTGTTTTTT.

CDR3 nucleotides: TGTGCCAGCTCACTGGACAGAGGCTACGAGCAGTACTTC. This encodes CASSLDRGYEQYF. V is TRBV18 and J is TRBJ2-7; a possible D gene is TRBD1 (6 bases). Germline CDR1 is KGHSH and CDR2 is LQKENI. The CDR3 sequence is 13 residues long. Trimming removed 4 bases at V and 3 bases at J, with 10 bases between.

The DNA of the CDR3 is TGTGCCAGCAGCTTAGGGACAGGGACGGGAATGGGAGCTTTCTTT. It is translated as CASSLGTGTGMGAFF. The J gene is TRBJ1-1, the V gene TRBV7-2, with 8 nucleotides matching TRBD1. J gave up 10 bases and V 1 base, and 11 bases lay outside the gene matches. The CDR3 spans 15 residues. Germline-derived CDR1 and CDR2 are SGHTA and FQGNSA.

The chain carries TRBV28 and TRBJ1-1, with 8 bases fitting TRBD1. Germline V gene sequence: CDR1 MDHEN, CDR2 SYDVKM. With V trimmed by 4 bases and J by 9 bases, 4 bases remained unmatched. The CDR3 loop spans 12 amino acids. The CDR3: CASSSRTGKAFF. For the CDR3, the DNA is TGTGCCAGCAGTTCACGGACAGGGAAAGCTTTCTTT.

The chain carries TRBV11-2 and TRBJ1-4; a possible D gene is TRBD1 (5 bases). This CDR3 spans 14 amino acids. The V gene's germline CDR1 is SGHAT and CDR2 FQNNGV. V was pared by 1 base and J by 7 bases, with 10 bases between. CDR3 sequence (DNA): TGTGCCAGCAGCTTAGGACAGCTCAGTGAAAAACTGTTTTTT. As protein: CASSLGQLSEKLFF.

V and J are TRBV5-5 and TRBJ2-3; a weak D match, TRBD2 (6 bases). Germline CDR1 and CDR2: SGHKS and YYEKEE (reference sequence). Between the trimmed V and J ends, which lost 4 bases and 0 bases, there was a span of 15 bases. This CDR3 region has 16 residues. CDR3 residues: CASSRISGSSTDTQYF. The CDR3 region has the DNA TGTGCCAGCAGCCGGATTAGCGGATCTAGCACAGATACGCAGTATTTT.

The chain couples TRBV5-1 to TRBJ1-1, with D perhaps TRBD1 (6 bases). V gave up 4 bases and J gave up 1 base, with 14 bases separating them. Germline V gene sequence: CDR1 SGHRS, CDR2 YFSETQ. CDR3 length: 15 amino acids. The CDR3 DNA sequence: TGCGCCAGCAGCAGCCGGGGACAACAGAACACTGAAGCTTTCTTT. It encodes CASSSRGQQNTEAFF.

The chain couples TRBV6-5 to TRBJ1-1, with TRBD1 matching 8 bases. The trim removed 6 bases at V and 5 bases at J, leaving 11 bases unmatched. Germline loops: CDR1 MNHEY, CDR2 SVGAGI. This CDR3 is 15 amino acids long. DNA for the CDR3: TGTGCCAGCAGGCCATCAGGGGGCTCGGGAACTGAAGCTTTCTTT. Its protein is CASRPSGGSGTEAFF.

V gene TRBV6-4 combines with J gene TRBJ2-1; possibly TRBD2 for D (7 bases). Germline CDR1 reads MRHNA; CDR2 reads SNTAGT. The ends were cut back, 2 bases at V and 8 bases at J, with 16 bases in the middle. The CDR3 has 15 amino acids. The CDR3 bases are TGTGCCAGCAGTGACGGGGGGGCCGGTCGGCATGAGCAGTTCTTC. It encodes CASSDGGAGRHEQFF.

The V gene is TRBV9, the J gene TRBJ1-4; 7 bases match TRBD1. CDR1 is SGDLS and CDR2 is YYNGEE in the germline V gene. V was pared by 3 bases and J by 4 bases, with 6 bases of the junction left unmatched. The CDR3 has 15 residues. DNA of the CDR3: TGTGCCAGCAGCGCGACCGGGACAGATAATGAAAAACTGTTTTTT. The encoded protein is CASSATGTDNEKLFF. The variable domain in full, completed from reference TRBV9 and TRBJ1-4, reads DSGVTQTPKHLITATGQRVTLRCSPRSGDLSVYWYQQSLDQGLQFLIQYYNGEERAKGNILERFSAQQFPDLHSELNLSSLELGDSALYFCASSATGTDNEKLFFGSGTQLSVL.

The V gene is TRBV9, the J gene TRBJ2-3; 7 nucleotides align to TRBD2. The V and J ends lost 5 bases and 1 base, in that order; junction bases with no gene match: 7. In germline, CDR1 is SGDLS, CDR2 YYNGEE. This CDR3 is 15 amino acids long. The CDR3 reads CASSAWGGGTDTQYF. The CDR3, as DNA: TGTGCCAGCAGTGCATGGGGAGGGGGCACAGATACGCAGTATTTT.

This rearrangement joins TRBV18 to TRBJ1-2; 8 positions agree with TRBD1. The CDR3 contains 15 residues. The germline gives CDR1 KGHSH, CDR2 LQKENI. J gave up 5 bases and V 3 bases, and 8 bases lay outside the gene matches. Here the CDR3 reads CASSPDRDKDYGYTF. In DNA form, the CDR3 reads TGTGCCAGCTCACCGGACAGGGATAAGGATTATGGCTACACCTTC. The variable domain in full, with the rest retrieved from reference TRBV18 and TRBJ1-2, is NAGVMQNPRHLVRRRGQEARLRCSPMKGHSHVYWYRQLPEEGLKFMVYLQKENIIDESGMPKERFSAEFPKEGPSILRIQQVVRGDSAAYFCASSPDRDKDYGYTFGSGTRLTVV.

This clone was counted a few times. The CDR3 is CASSFRGGSERVRGELFF. The CDR3 DNA is TGTGCCAGCAGCTTTCGTGGGGGCTCCGAAAGGGTCAGAGGGGAGCTGTTTTTT. The V and J genes are TRBV7-2 and TRBJ2-2; D is possibly TRBD1 (6 bases). V lost 3 bases to trimming and J lost 8 bases, with 25 bases between them. Per the germline V gene, CDR1 is SGHTA and CDR2 is FQGNSA. The CDR3 runs 18 residues.

V usage is TRBV19 and J usage is TRBJ2-3, with 9 bases lining up with TRBD2. Germline V gives CDR1 LNHDA, CDR2 SQIVND (reference sequence). The CDR3 consists of 15 residues. Losses at the gene ends were 5 bases for V and 0 bases for J; bases not matched to a gene: 3. DNA for the CDR3: TGTGCCAGTAGTTCTAGCGGGGTAAGCACAGATACGCAGTATTTT. Encoded protein: CASSSSGVSTDTQYF.